These T cell receptor beta chains were read from a single sample in a study of cytomegalovirus exposure and HLA in healthy donors. Sequencing was performed with immunoSEQ multiplex PCR; in TCRdb, only in-frame clones are kept and a portion is missing. The sample's table shows about 88,000 clones. Material: PBMCs. These receptor sequences come from a girl aged 10 to 17 in good health and CMV-seropositive. Each CDR3 is given with its conserved first and last residue. Fields, in order: V gene, J gene, D gene, CDR3 protein, CDR3 DNA. A D gene is named only where the DNA matches it firmly.

TRBV30	TRBJ2-1	TRBD2	CACAGGYNEQFF	TGTGCCTGTGCGGGGGGGTACAATGAGCAGTTCTTC
TRBV27	TRBJ1-1	TRBD1	CASSSLGQGGFNTEAFF	TGTGCCAGCAGTTCCCTGGGACAGGGAGGGTTTAACACTGAAGCTTTCTTT
TRBV25-1	TRBJ2-2	NA	CASSGQGNTGELFF	TGTGCCAGCAGTGGGCAGGGGAACACCGGGGAGCTGTTTTTT
TRBV11-3	TRBJ1-1	NA	CASSLDGKNTEAFF	TGTGCCAGCAGCTTAGATGGCAAGAACACTGAAGCTTTCTTT
TRBV5-1	TRBJ2-5	TRBD1	CASSSKGDRDSRQYF	TGCGCCAGCAGCTCTAAGGGGGACAGGGACTCCAGGCAGTACTTC
TRBV7-3	TRBJ2-3	NA	CASSFGGSTDTQYF	TGTGCCAGCAGCTTTGGGGGGAGCACAGATACGCAGTATTTT
TRBV19	TRBJ2-1	TRBD1	CASSRPGQGNNEQFF	TGTGCCAGTAGTAGACCGGGACAGGGTAACAATGAGCAGTTCTTC
TRBV29-1	TRBJ1-2	NA	CSVITGRDGYTF	TGCAGCGTTATAACGGGGAGGGATGGCTACACCTTC
TRBV7-2	TRBJ2-5	NA	CASSLSRLQETQYF	TGTGCCAGCAGCTTATCACGACTGCAAGAGACCCAGTACTTC
TRBV5-1	TRBJ2-2	NA	CASSLAVGGTGELFF	TGCGCCAGCAGCTTGGCGGTGGGGGGCACCGGGGAGCTGTTTTTT
TRBV6-5	TRBJ2-3	TRBD2	CASRDGGGSTDTQYF	TGTGCCAGCAGAGACGGGGGGGGCTCAACAGATACGCAGTATTTT
TRBV5-4	TRBJ2-5	NA	CASSVFSRGLETQYF	TGTGCCAGCAGCGTCTTCTCTCGCGGGTTGGAGACCCAGTACTTC
TRBV28	TRBJ1-1	NA	CASSPGLWVNTEAFF	TGTGCCAGCAGCCCAGGGTTGTGGGTGAACACTGAAGCTTTCTTT
TRBV15	TRBJ1-5	NA	CATSRDQGGSQPQHF	TGTGCCACCAGCAGAGATCAGGGCGGTAGTCAGCCCCAGCATTTT